This record covers a single T cell receptor beta chain. No antigen is known for it. Per-nucleotide qualities are absent, and no much larger clonotype sits a single base away. Whole blood was collected in K2EDTA tubes by collaborating institutions according to the institutions' own protocols. For TCRbeta analysis, collaborators shipped samples as frozen whole blood, isolated PBMCs, or DNA extracted from either of those sample types. The immunoSEQ Assay, a bias-controlled multiplex PCR, was used to amplify TCRbeta CDR3 regions from genomic DNA. On the authors' methods: The number of nucleated cells in each sample was estimated by amplification of reference gene primers within the assay. To quantify the absolute abundance of each unique TCRbeta CDR3 rearrangement, sequence reads were collapsed and filtered. For each sample, productive Simpson clonality was calculated as the square root of Simpson's diversity index across productive rearrangements. TCRdb retrieved this table from immuneACCESS and kept in-frame rearrangements only. Not all clones are present; in checked studies, unresolved V genes account for under half, and no reason is known for the remainder. V and J calls plus clone size are reproduced from that table; the DNA served to infer D and trimming. This sample gives under 75,000 clones in total; around 92% of them show up just once. Under 5.5% of the sample belongs to the ten largest clones.

CDR1 and CDR2 (SGHTA, FQGTGA) derive from the germline V gene. The CDR3 holds 15 amino acids from the cysteine to the phenylalanine. Only the CDR3 DNA stays, 45 bases, in frame from base 1. The junction shows trimming of 2 bases on V and 3 bases on J, and the gene matches do not reach 5 bases of it. These data belong to a study of blood T cell repertoires in COVID-19 (dated by TCRdb to between 2020 and 2021). Notes on the research overall: Collaborator samples came from the United States, Italy and Spain and covered acute and convalescent phases of COVID-19. Where available, HLA class I and class II types were taken from metadata supplied by the sample provider and were not determined by assay-based typing. Sample metadata almost always included a de-identified subject ID, COVID-19 status, age in years and sex. A freely available public database, intended as a resource for researchers studying the immune response to SARS-CoV-2, is where the repertoires were released. The prospective study material was composed of cDNA or gDNA derived from T cells, B-cell-depleted T cells, or PBMCs. The samples were drawn from the first 160 participants of the ongoing ImmuneRACE study and from 950 to 1,500 subjects provided by 6 global collaborators. Subjects who had been exposed to COVID-19, were actively infected with it, or had recovered from it provided the deeply sampled blood TCRbeta repertoires that made up the dataset. Overall study outcomes, separate from this receptor: The amount of clinical and demographic metadata varied by source and participant and was provided uncurated.

The origin of this receptor is a man in his fifties or sixties with active COVID-19. The V and J genes are TRBV7-3 and TRBJ2-5, with 8 bases in between that match TRBD2. Sequenced material: peripheral blood. CDR3 protein: CASSLFGTREETQYF. In nucleotides, the sequence is TGTGCCAGCAGCTTATTCGGGACTAGGGAAGAGACCCAGTACTTC.